This note documents a single T cell receptor (delta chain) sequence. The identical CDR3 is also encoded by other nucleotide sequences in the sample. TCRdb reanalysed the reads via CATT. This table has 15,000 or so delta-chain clones, 7.3% appearing once. The source of the sample is a study of gamma-delta chains in newborns, infants, children. Study as a whole: Polyclonal expansion of innate γδ T cells after birth follows microbial exposure.

This clonotype was obtained from a child who was a newborn, infant or young child, either healthy, febrile or measles-vaccinated (not recorded which). The sequenced sample was blood.

CDR3 in DNA: TGTGCCTGTGACACCGTACTGGGAACCTATAAGAGCTCCTGGGACACCCGACAGATGTTTTTC. As protein: CACDTVLGTYKSSWDTRQMFF. The chain couples TRDV2 to TRDJ3, with D possibly matching TRDD3 (6 bases). Trimming shortened V by 0 bases and J by 0 bases, and 20 bases separated the two germline ends. Germline V gene lookup returns CDR1 GEAIGNYY and CDR2 EKD. The CDR3 length is 21 residues.